This entry features one TCR beta chain sequence. This sample was taken from a study of blood T cell repertoires in COVID-19. Study-wide background: Samples taken during acute and convalescent COVID-19 were collected in the United States, Italy and Spain. Sources were T cells, B-cell-depleted T cells, or PBMCs; the material itself was cDNA or gDNA.

Study processing details: How many nucleated cells were present was estimated from reference gene primer amplification. Sequencing used immunoSEQ multiplex PCR; TCRdb keeps in-frame clones, though not all of them. That table is the source of V, J and clone size, and D and trimming were worked out from the DNA. The sample has just over 650,000 clones, approximately 90% seen once. The V and J ends lost 6 bases and 3 bases respectively, with 11 bases between them. This CDR3 contains 13 residues. Per germline, CDR1 MNHEY and CDR2 SVGAGI. V is TRBV6-5 and J is TRBJ1-1; D gene ambiguous. Material: peripheral blood. The TCR originated in a woman aged 18 to 35 with acute or convalescent COVID-19. This CDR3 reads CASSAQGDTEAFF. The CDR3 nucleotides are TGTGCCAGCAGCGCCCAAGGAGACACTGAAGCTTTCTTT.